The rows below give T cell receptor beta chains drawn from one sample of a study of human T cells and chemical hapten exposure. TCRdb itself ran the RACE reads through MiXCR, one entry per CDR3 protein. The table lists approximately 90,000 distinct CDR3 sequences, around 12% of them singletons. The source was whole blood, collected in connection with sensitization to the hapten diphenylcyclopropenone (DPC). The receptors stem from a woman in her thirties or forties with alopecia areata. Some clones in this sample may be carry-over from other donors' samples. The CDR3 runs from the conserved cysteine through the conserved F or W. A D gene is named only where the DNA matches it firmly. Clone size is shown for a subset of rows, as once, few, many or a class of expanded clone.

d_call: TRBD2; clone_size: few; v_call: TRBV11-2; j_call: TRBJ2-3; cdr3_nt: TGTGCCAGCAGCTTCGGTCGGACTAGGGGAGATACGCAGTATTTT; cdr3_aa: CASSFGRTRGDTQYF
d_call: .; clone_size: .; v_call: TRBV18; j_call: TRBJ2-2; cdr3_nt: TGTGCCAGCTCACCAGCGAGACAGGCGGCCGGCGGGGAGCTGTTTTTT; cdr3_aa: CASSPARQAAGGELFF
d_call: .; clone_size: few; v_call: TRBV7-9; j_call: TRBJ2-3; cdr3_nt: TGTGCCAGCAGCTTATATGAGACTAGTCCGGGGGCTACGCAGTATTTT; cdr3_aa: CASSLYETSPGATQYF
d_call: TRBD1; clone_size: .; v_call: TRBV19; j_call: TRBJ2-2; cdr3_nt: TGTGCCAGTAGTCCTAAGACAGGGATCACCGGGGAGCTGTTTTTT; cdr3_aa: CASSPKTGITGELFF
d_call: TRBD2; clone_size: .; v_call: TRBV3-1; j_call: TRBJ2-3; cdr3_nt: TGTGCCAGCAGCGCGGGGCTCCTAGCGGTTACGCAGTATTTT; cdr3_aa: CASSAGLLAVTQYF
d_call: TRBD1; clone_size: many; v_call: TRBV10-3; j_call: TRBJ2-2; cdr3_nt: TGTGCCATCAGTGAGCCCGGGACAGGGGCCACCGGGGAGCTGTTTTTT; cdr3_aa: CAISEPGTGATGELFF
d_call: .; clone_size: few; v_call: TRBV28; j_call: TRBJ2-2; cdr3_nt: TGTGCCAGCACCTCCTGGCGGCCCGGGGAGCTGTTTTTT; cdr3_aa: CASTSWRPGELFF
d_call: .; clone_size: few; v_call: TRBV28; j_call: TRBJ2-1; cdr3_nt: TGTGCCAGCAGTTCCCTACTAGAGGCTGAGCAGTTCTTC; cdr3_aa: CASSSLLEAEQFF
d_call: TRBD1; clone_size: .; v_call: TRBV3-1; j_call: TRBJ1-3; cdr3_nt: TGTGCCAGCAGCCTAGGCGACAGGGGTTACTCTGGAAACACCATATATTTT; cdr3_aa: CASSLGDRGYSGNTIYF
d_call: .; clone_size: .; v_call: TRBV20-1; j_call: TRBJ2-3; cdr3_nt: TGCAGTGCTAGGATCCAGACCACAGATACGCAGTATTTT; cdr3_aa: CSARIQTTDTQYF
d_call: .; clone_size: .; v_call: TRBV21-1; j_call: TRBJ2-5; cdr3_nt: TGTGCCAGCAGCCTCAACCCCCAGACCCAGTACTTC; cdr3_aa: CASSLNPQTQYF
d_call: TRBD2; clone_size: few; v_call: TRBV15; j_call: TRBJ2-1; cdr3_nt: TGTGCCACCAGCAGAGCTAGCGGGAGAGGTTACAATGAGCAGTTCTTC; cdr3_aa: CATSRASGRGYNEQFF
d_call: .; clone_size: few; v_call: TRBV3-1; j_call: TRBJ2-1; cdr3_nt: TGTGCCAGCAGCCAAGCCAGGGCGGGCGAGCAGTTCTTC; cdr3_aa: CASSQARAGEQFF
d_call: TRBD2; clone_size: many; v_call: TRBV5-6; j_call: TRBJ2-3; cdr3_nt: TGTGCCAGCAGCTTGGCATTAGCGGGAGTGAAAGATACGCAGTATTTT; cdr3_aa: CASSLALAGVKDTQYF
d_call: TRBD2; clone_size: .; v_call: TRBV19; j_call: TRBJ2-7; cdr3_nt: TGTGCCAGTAGTATATTCGGGGGGAAGTCCTACGAGCAGTACTTC; cdr3_aa: CASSIFGGKSYEQYF
d_call: TRBD1; clone_size: few; v_call: TRBV12-3/TRBV12-4; j_call: TRBJ1-2; cdr3_nt: TGTGCCAGCAGCCCCGGGACAGGGTCGGTCCTTAACTATGGCTACACCTTC; cdr3_aa: CASSPGTGSVLNYGYTF
d_call: .; clone_size: few; v_call: TRBV10-3; j_call: TRBJ2-5; cdr3_nt: TGTGCCATCAGCTTGGGACGGGACGAGACCCAGTACTTC; cdr3_aa: CAISLGRDETQYF
d_call: TRBD2; clone_size: .; v_call: TRBV7-6; j_call: TRBJ2-2; cdr3_nt: TGTGCCAGCAGCTTACATATGGCGGAGCGGGGGACCGGGGAGCTGTTTTTT; cdr3_aa: CASSLHMAERGTGELFF
d_call: .; clone_size: many; v_call: TRBV10-3; j_call: TRBJ2-3; cdr3_nt: TGTGCCATCAGAGGCTCCTTTAGCACAGATACGCAGTATTTT; cdr3_aa: CAIRGSFSTDTQYF
d_call: TRBD1; clone_size: .; v_call: TRBV9; j_call: TRBJ2-3; cdr3_nt: TGTGCCAGCAGCGCCCGGACAGGGGGCAAAGATACGCAGTATTTT; cdr3_aa: CASSARTGGKDTQYF
d_call: .; clone_size: many; v_call: TRBV5-4; j_call: TRBJ2-1; cdr3_nt: TGTGCCAGCAGCAGGGCGACGGACTACCCATACAATGAGCAGTTCTTC; cdr3_aa: CASSRATDYPYNEQFF
d_call: .; clone_size: .; v_call: TRBV7-7; j_call: TRBJ2-5; cdr3_nt: TGTGCTAGCAGCTCTGACAGCCAAGAGACCCAGTACTTC; cdr3_aa: CASSSDSQETQYF
d_call: .; clone_size: .; v_call: TRBV20-1; j_call: TRBJ2-7; cdr3_nt: TGCAGTGCTCTTTTAGCTGACCGCACCCACGAGCAGTACTTC; cdr3_aa: CSALLADRTHEQYF
d_call: TRBD2; clone_size: .; v_call: TRBV4-2; j_call: TRBJ2-7; cdr3_nt: TGTGCCAGCAGCCAAGATCTCGCGGGAGGAACCTACGAGCAGTACTTC; cdr3_aa: CASSQDLAGGTYEQYF
d_call: .; clone_size: many; v_call: TRBV2; j_call: TRBJ2-5; cdr3_nt: TGTGCCAGCAGATGGAGGGCCTGGGAGACCCAGTACTTC; cdr3_aa: CASRWRAWETQYF
d_call: TRBD1; clone_size: .; v_call: TRBV27; j_call: TRBJ2-1; cdr3_nt: TGTGCCAGCAGACGACTACAGGGGACGTCCTACAATGAGCAGTTCTTC; cdr3_aa: CASRRLQGTSYNEQFF
d_call: .; clone_size: once; v_call: TRBV9; j_call: TRBJ1-1; cdr3_nt: TGTGCCAGCAGCCCTCAGGACAAGGAAGCTTTCTTT; cdr3_aa: CASSPQDKEAFF
d_call: .; clone_size: .; v_call: TRBV6-2/TRBV6-3; j_call: TRBJ2-1; cdr3_nt: TGTGCCAGCAGCAACTACCCGTTAGGTGAGCAGTTCTTC; cdr3_aa: CASSNYPLGEQFF
d_call: .; clone_size: few; v_call: TRBV6-2/TRBV6-3; j_call: TRBJ2-1; cdr3_nt: TGTGCCAGCAGGAATAGCGTTAGCTCCTACAATGAGCAGTTCTTC; cdr3_aa: CASRNSVSSYNEQFF
d_call: .; clone_size: .; v_call: TRBV20-1; j_call: TRBJ2-7; cdr3_nt: TGCAGTGCTAGGAGTAGGGCCTCCTACGAGCAGTACTTC; cdr3_aa: CSARSRASYEQYF
d_call: .; clone_size: many; v_call: TRBV18; j_call: TRBJ2-1; cdr3_nt: TGTGCCAGCTCATATAGCAATGAGCAGTTCTTC; cdr3_aa: CASSYSNEQFF
d_call: TRBD2; clone_size: many; v_call: TRBV12-3/TRBV12-4; j_call: TRBJ2-1; cdr3_nt: TGTGCCAGCAGTCCGCGACTAGCGGGATTTGAGCAGTTCTTC; cdr3_aa: CASSPRLAGFEQFF
d_call: .; clone_size: many; v_call: TRBV18; j_call: TRBJ1-1; cdr3_nt: TGTGCCAGCTCACCGGACAAGAACACTGAAGCTTTCTTT; cdr3_aa: CASSPDKNTEAFF
d_call: TRBD1; clone_size: many; v_call: TRBV18; j_call: TRBJ1-6; cdr3_nt: TGTGCCAGCTCACCGGGACAGGGAGGCTCACCCCTCCACTTT; cdr3_aa: CASSPGQGGSPLHF
d_call: .; clone_size: .; v_call: TRBV5-1; j_call: TRBJ1-3; cdr3_nt: TGCGCCAGCACCCGAGGACAGTCGGACGGAAACACCATATATTTT; cdr3_aa: CASTRGQSDGNTIYF
d_call: TRBD2; clone_size: .; v_call: TRBV6-2/TRBV6-3; j_call: TRBJ2-1; cdr3_nt: TGTGCCAGCACCCGACTAGCGGGAGGCCGCAATGAGCAGTTCTTC; cdr3_aa: CASTRLAGGRNEQFF
d_call: .; clone_size: few; v_call: TRBV24-1; j_call: TRBJ2-5; cdr3_nt: TGTGCCACCAGAACGGGCCGAATAAGGGCAGAGACCCAGTACTTC; cdr3_aa: CATRTGRIRAETQYF
d_call: .; clone_size: few; v_call: TRBV27; j_call: TRBJ1-6; cdr3_nt: TGTGCCAGCAGTTTAGGTGGGAATTCACCCCTCCACTTT; cdr3_aa: CASSLGGNSPLHF
d_call: TRBD2; clone_size: .; v_call: TRBV6-2/TRBV6-3; j_call: TRBJ2-3; cdr3_nt: TGTGCCTCCGGACTAGCGGGAGCAGATACGCAGTATTTT; cdr3_aa: CASGLAGADTQYF
d_call: .; clone_size: .; v_call: TRBV28; j_call: TRBJ2-3; cdr3_nt: TGTGCCAGCAGTTTTCAGGGTACTAGCACAGATACGCAGTATTTT; cdr3_aa: CASSFQGTSTDTQYF
d_call: TRBD2; clone_size: few; v_call: TRBV24-1; j_call: TRBJ2-1; cdr3_nt: TGTGCCACCAGTGAATCGCGACTAGCGGGACCCCTCAATGAGCAGTTCTTC; cdr3_aa: CATSESRLAGPLNEQFF
d_call: TRBD2; clone_size: few; v_call: TRBV6-5; j_call: TRBJ2-1; cdr3_nt: TGTGCCACCTTGTCCGGGACTAGCAACGAGCAGTTCTTC; cdr3_aa: CATLSGTSNEQFF
d_call: .; clone_size: many; v_call: TRBV28; j_call: TRBJ1-5; cdr3_nt: TGTGCCAGCAGCAACCCGGGTCATAGCAATCAGCCCCAGCATTTT; cdr3_aa: CASSNPGHSNQPQHF
d_call: .; clone_size: few; v_call: TRBV21-1; j_call: TRBJ2-7; cdr3_nt: TGTGCCAGCAGCAAAGTCGGACAGGGTGTTAGGCTGTACTTC; cdr3_aa: CASSKVGQGVRLYF
d_call: .; clone_size: few; v_call: TRBV4-2; j_call: TRBJ2-5; cdr3_nt: TGTGCCAGCAGCCGAACTAGGCAAGAGACCCAGTACTTC; cdr3_aa: CASSRTRQETQYF
d_call: TRBD1; clone_size: few; v_call: TRBV29-1; j_call: TRBJ1-5; cdr3_nt: TGCAGCGTTGAAGGGACAGGGGGCCGTAACAATCAGCCCCAGCATTTT; cdr3_aa: CSVEGTGGRNNQPQHF
d_call: .; clone_size: few; v_call: TRBV12-2; j_call: TRBJ1-1; cdr3_nt: TGTGCAAGTCGCTTAGCGCACCGGTCGGGGGGAATGAACACTGAAGCTTTCTTT; cdr3_aa: CASRLAHRSGGMNTEAFF
d_call: .; clone_size: few; v_call: TRBV29-1; j_call: TRBJ2-5; cdr3_nt: TGCAGCCTGAAGACAGGCCTGAAGAAATTTGAGACCCAGTACTTC; cdr3_aa: CSLKTGLKKFETQYF
d_call: .; clone_size: few; v_call: TRBV28; j_call: TRBJ2-3; cdr3_nt: TGTGCCAGCAGTTTAGAGGTAGATACGCAGTATTTT; cdr3_aa: CASSLEVDTQYF
d_call: .; clone_size: .; v_call: TRBV6-2/TRBV6-3; j_call: TRBJ2-7; cdr3_nt: TGTGCCAGCAGTTACGATCGCGGAGTCTACGAGCAGTACTTC; cdr3_aa: CASSYDRGVYEQYF
d_call: .; clone_size: many; v_call: TRBV7-6; j_call: TRBJ1-2; cdr3_nt: TGTGCCAGCAGCTTAGGAAGGGATGGCTACACCTTC; cdr3_aa: CASSLGRDGYTF
d_call: .; clone_size: few; v_call: TRBV9; j_call: TRBJ1-1; cdr3_nt: TGTGCCAGCAGCGAGGCCCCCACCATGAACACTGAAGCTTTCTTT; cdr3_aa: CASSEAPTMNTEAFF
d_call: TRBD2; clone_size: .; v_call: TRBV6-2/TRBV6-3; j_call: TRBJ2-7; cdr3_nt: TGTGCCAGCAGTTACTCGTCTAGCGGGAGGGTGACCTACGAGCAGTACTTC; cdr3_aa: CASSYSSSGRVTYEQYF
d_call: TRBD2; clone_size: .; v_call: TRBV28; j_call: TRBJ2-3; cdr3_nt: TGTGCCAGTTTAGCGGGAGGGCCATCAGATACGCAGTATTTT; cdr3_aa: CASLAGGPSDTQYF